What follows is one TCR beta chain and its context. Its antigen is as yet unknown. The data derive from a study of T cell responses to AZD1222 COVID-19 vaccine. Whole-study findings and limits: Donors were mostly white British, more females; clonal diversity possibly underestimated. Baseline serostatus was positive in only five to seven AZD1222 recipients.

TCRdb's copy holds only in-frame clones and misses some; the assay was immunoSEQ multiplex PCR. The sample holds 150,000 to 200,000 clones, approximately 93% seen once. Germline assignment: CDR1 SGHVS and CDR2 FNYEAQ. This CDR3 comprises 15 residues. Trimming removed 5 bases at V and 7 bases at J, with 20 bases between. This sample comprised peripheral blood, obtained on day 0 of AZD1222 vaccination. J is TRBJ1-1 and V is TRBV7-6; D might be TRBD1 (5 bases). The receptor was isolated from an adult in good health. The CDR3 is CASSPKGPGTNEAFF. In DNA, the CDR3 is TGTGCCAGCAGCCCGAAGGGGCCCGGGACCAATGAAGCTTTCTTT.